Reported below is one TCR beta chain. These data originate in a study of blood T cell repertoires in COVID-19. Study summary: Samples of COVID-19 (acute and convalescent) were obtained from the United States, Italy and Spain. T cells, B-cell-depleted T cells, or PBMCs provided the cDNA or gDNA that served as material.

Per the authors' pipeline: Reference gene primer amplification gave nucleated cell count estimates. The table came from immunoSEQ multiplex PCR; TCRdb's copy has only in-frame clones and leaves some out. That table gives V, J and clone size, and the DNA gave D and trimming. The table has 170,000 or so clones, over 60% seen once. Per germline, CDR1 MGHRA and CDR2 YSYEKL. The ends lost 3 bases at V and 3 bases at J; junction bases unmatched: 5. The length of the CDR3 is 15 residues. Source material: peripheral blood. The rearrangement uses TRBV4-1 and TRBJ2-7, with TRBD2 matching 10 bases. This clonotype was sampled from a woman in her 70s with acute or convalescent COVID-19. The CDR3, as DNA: TGCGCCAGCAGCCAGATACTAGCGGGGCTCTACGAGCAGTACTTC. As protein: CASSQILAGLYEQYF.